A single sample is the source of the 20 T cell receptor beta chains below, sequenced in a study of patients and donors after allogeneic stem cell transplantation. From the RT-PCR reads, TCRdb called clonotypes with MiXCR, one entry per CDR3 protein. The top ten hold about 3% of the sample, which has approximately 90,000 distinct CDR3 sequences, roughly 5.1% seen once. The sequencing input was blood, either unsorted or a sorted T cell fraction (not recorded which). The source is a human donor who was either an allogeneic HSCT recipient or a stem cell or donor lymphocyte infusion donor (not recorded which). It is not recorded whose cells these are; they may come from a transplant donor.

This clonotype has at least ten counts. This chain joins TRBV27 and TRBJ1-6; D gene unclear. The germline V and J ends were trimmed by 5 bases and 8 bases, with 22 bases remaining between them. The CDR3 totals 17 residues. CDR1 is MNHEY and CDR2 is SMNVEV in the germline V gene (reference sequence). The CDR3 coding sequence is TGTGCCAGCAGTAGCTCGACGGGAACCCTGGGATATTCACCCCTCCACTTT. Protein: CASSSSTGTLGYSPLHF.

This clonotype was counted many times. The V and J genes are TRBV20-1 and TRBJ2-2; a weak D match, TRBD2 (6 bases). CDR3 size: 12 residues. CDR1 is DFQATT, CDR2 SNEGSKA, per germline (reference sequence). CDR3 sequence: CSGQEGAGELFF. The CDR3 bases are TGCAGCGGCCAGGAGGGTGCCGGGGAGCTGTTTTTT.

This clonotype came up many times. One end of the junction does not line up with germline, which may come from a read error. The chain combines TRBV7-3 with TRBJ2-5; a possible D gene is TRBD2 (5 bases). This CDR3 has 14 amino acids. Looked up from germline, CDR1 is SGHTA and CDR2 is FQGTGA. The CDR3 coding sequence is TGTGCCAGCAAGCGGACCACAGACCATGAGACCCAGTACTTC. Translation gives CASKRTTDHETQYF. Combining the CDR3 with reference TRBV7-3 and TRBJ2-5 gives the whole variable domain GAGVSQTPSNKVTEKGKYVELRCDPISGHTALYWYRQSLGQGPEFLIYFQGTGAADDSGLPNDRFFAVRPEGSVSTLKIQRTERGDSAVYLCASKRTTDHETQYFGPGTRLLVL.

This clonotype has at least ten counts. The chain recombines TRBV5-1 with TRBJ2-3; TRBD2 agrees at 9 bases. Losses at the gene ends were 0 bases for V and 2 bases for J; bases not matched to a gene: 7. Germline CDR1 and CDR2: SGHRS and YFSETQ. The CDR3 consists of 17 residues. The CDR3 DNA sequence: TGCGCCAGCAGCTTGGCCGTAGCGGGGGAGAACACAGATACGCAGTATTTT. It specifies CASSLAVAGENTDTQYF.

This clonotype has ten or more counts. This chain joins TRBV29-1 and TRBJ1-2; maybe TRBD1 (5 bases). Per germline, CDR1 SQVTM and CDR2 ANQGSEA. Trimming cost V 0 bases and J 6 bases, with 17 bases left between them. CDR3 length: 15 residues. Here the CDR3 DNA reads TGCAGCGTTGAAGAACTTTACAGGAGCGGGCATGGCTACACCTTC. Protein product: CSVEELYRSGHGYTF.

This clonotype showed up many times. The chain links TRBV10-1 to TRBJ2-3; 16 bases map to TRBD2. The CDR3 contains 16 residues. Germline V gene data show CDR1 as WNHNN and CDR2 as SYGVQD (reference sequence). J was trimmed by 6 bases and V by 7 bases; bases with no gene match: 7. The CDR3, as DNA: TGCGCCAGCAAACCGGGACTAGCGGGAGGGTCGGATACGCAGTATTTT. This gives the protein CASKPGLAGGSDTQYF.

This clonotype was counted at least ten times. The genes are TRBV7-2 and TRBJ1-1; D not resolved. The CDR3 extends over 13 amino acids. Trimming pared 5 bases from V and 4 bases from J, leaving 11 bases between. Germline V gene data show CDR1 as SGHTA and CDR2 as FQGNSA. The CDR3 region has the DNA TGTGCCAGCAGCAGTCGGCAGCTCACTGAAGCTTTCTTT. This sequence encodes CASSSRQLTEAFF.

This clonotype showed up many times. The rearrangement links TRBV6-1 to TRBJ2-3, with 9 bases aligning to TRBD2. The CDR3 extends over 15 amino acids. Trimming cost V 6 bases and J 6 bases; bases outside gene matches: 10. Germline V lookup: CDR1 MNHNS, CDR2 SASEGT. The CDR3 loop is CASSLTSGGSDTQYF. Written as DNA, the CDR3 is TGTGCCAGCAGCCTGACTAGCGGTGGCAGTGATACGCAGTATTTT.

This chain uses TRBV28 with TRBJ2-2, with D uncertain. Germline V gives CDR1 MDHEN, CDR2 SYDVKM. The germline V and J ends were trimmed by 1 base and 7 bases, with 25 bases remaining between them. The CDR3 is made up of 19 amino acids. In nucleotides, the CDR3 is TGTGCCAGCAGTTTATACGGCCCCGTTGGGTACTCTCGGGTCGGGGAGCTGTTTTTT. This gives the protein CASSLYGPVGYSRVGELFF.

This clonotype was found many times. CDR3 sequence (DNA): TGTGCCAGCAGCTTATCCCCGAGCAGCTCCTACAATGAGCAGTTCTTC. This codes for CASSLSPSSSYNEQFF. J is TRBJ2-1 and V is TRBV11-2, with no clear D. The germline gives CDR1 SGHAT, CDR2 FQNNGV. The CDR3 is 16 residues long. Trimming stripped 2 bases from V and 0 bases from J, with 11 bases between.

This clonotype was counted at least ten times. The genes are TRBV19 and TRBJ2-7; D possibly corresponds to TRBD2 (6 bases). CDR1 is LNHDA and CDR2 is SQIVND in the germline V gene (reference sequence). The CDR3 totals 16 residues. The V end was cut by 8 bases, the J end by 3 bases, with 23 bases between. CDR3 sequence: CASSQTRWGERYEQYF. CDR3 sequence (DNA): TGTGCCAGTTCCCAGACCCGCTGGGGGGAACGCTACGAGCAGTACTTC.

This clonotype was counted only a few times. The chain has TRBV2 and TRBJ1-1, with 8 bases aligning to TRBD1. V dropped 6 bases and J dropped 0; count of bases not matched to a gene: 12. Germline V gene sequence: CDR1 SNHLY, CDR2 FYNNEI. The CDR3 runs to 17 residues. CDR3: CASSETGGPLLNTEAFF. The CDR3 nucleotides read TGTGCCAGCAGCGAAACAGGGGGACCCCTCTTGAACACTGAAGCTTTCTTT.

In its sample, this clonotype was seen many times. The rearrangement joins TRBV5-1 to TRBJ1-1; D unclear. Germline lookup yields CDR1 SGHRS and CDR2 YFSETQ. Trimming pared 2 bases from V and 1 base from J, leaving 6 bases between. This CDR3 has 13 residues. CDR3 sequence (DNA): TGCGCCAGCAGCTTCGCAGAGAACACTGAAGCTTTCTTT. Its protein is CASSFAENTEAFF.

This clonotype was seen only a few times. CDR3 nucleotide sequence: TGCGCCAGCAGCTTGGGAGGACAGGCTCGAGGGGCTGAAGCTTTCTTT. It is translated as CASSLGGQARGAEAFF. This chain links TRBV5-1 with TRBJ1-1, with 7 bases aligning to TRBD1. With 0 bases clipped from V and 6 bases from J, the junction kept 11 bases outside the gene matches. The CDR3 loop spans 16 amino acids. Germline V gene sequence: CDR1 SGHRS, CDR2 YFSETQ.

This clonotype was recorded many times. The V gene is TRBV24-1, the J gene TRBJ2-3; 8 nucleotides line up with TRBD2. J was trimmed by 2 bases and V by 5 bases; bases with no gene match: 5. Germline V lookup: CDR1 KGHDR, CDR2 SFDVKD. CDR3 length: 15 residues. The CDR3 sequence: CATSGPSGLTDTQYF. Written as DNA, the CDR3 is TGTGCCACCAGTGGGCCTAGCGGGCTCACAGATACGCAGTATTTT.

This chain uses TRBV5-1 with TRBJ2-1; 8 bases map to TRBD1. The CDR3 consists of 15 residues. In germline, CDR1 is SGHRS, CDR2 YFSETQ. Trimming at V came to 3 bases and at J to 6 bases, leaving 8 bases not matched to a gene. The CDR3 protein is CASSSGTGTGNEQFF. CDR3 nucleotide sequence: TGCGCCAGCAGCTCCGGGACAGGCACGGGCAATGAGCAGTTCTTC.

This clonotype was seen only a few times. This chain connects TRBV6-5 to TRBJ2-7; D is possibly TRBD1 (5 bases). This CDR3 spans 12 amino acids. CDR1 MNHEY and CDR2 SVGAGI come from the germline V gene. V lost 7 bases and J 1 base, leaving 8 bases between the germline ends. The CDR3 protein is CASKRGSYEQYF. The CDR3 region has the DNA TGTGCCAGCAAAAGGGGATCCTACGAGCAGTACTTC.

At least ten counts were recorded for this clonotype. The gene calls are TRBV4-2 and TRBJ2-1, with unresolved D. There are 13 residues in the CDR3. The V end was cut by 0 bases, the J end by 7 bases, with 7 bases between. Germline V lookup: CDR1 LGHNA, CDR2 YNFKEQ. The CDR3 region has the DNA TGTGCCAGCAGCCAAGAAGAATGGAATGAGCAGTTCTTC. It encodes CASSQEEWNEQFF.

This clonotype has at least ten counts. For the CDR3, the DNA is TGTGCCAGCAGTCCCGGGACAGGGACTACCTACACCTTC. This codes for CASSPGTGTTYTF. The J gene is TRBJ1-2, the V gene TRBV28; TRBD1 aligns across 9 bases. Germline V gene lookup returns CDR1 MDHEN and CDR2 SYDVKM. CDR3 size: 13 residues. V shed 5 bases, J shed 10 bases, and the junction held 8 bases outside the gene matches.

This clonotype appeared many times. The chain has TRBV5-1 and TRBJ2-1, with a tentative D call TRBD2 (5 bases). Germline loops: CDR1 SGHRS, CDR2 YFSETQ. The CDR3 has 14 residues. The V end lost 5 bases, the J end lost 3 bases, and 12 bases lay between the germline ends. As DNA, the CDR3 is TGCGCCAGCAGGGGGAGTGCCCTCTACAATGAGCAGTTCTTC. It specifies CASRGSALYNEQFF.